These 30 T cell receptor beta chains share one sample of origin, sequenced in a study of blood T cells in healthy people across ages. Primed by a sample-barcoded 5' primer and a J-beta primer mix, a second PCR proceeded for 7 to 11 cycles. TCRdb re-called the 5' RACE reads through MiXCR, storing one row per CDR3 protein. Altogether about 970,000 distinct CDR3 sequences are present, 45% to 60% being singletons, with the ten largest covering roughly a fifth. The sequenced sample was blood. These receptor sequences come from a woman aged 55-75 years in good health.

A single count supports this clonotype. The rearrangement links TRBV4-2 to TRBJ2-5; possibly TRBD2 for D (6 bases). CDR1 LGHNA and CDR2 YNFKEQ come from the germline V gene. The V and J ends lost 4 bases and 2 bases respectively, with 14 bases between them. The CDR3 is 15 amino acids. The CDR3 loop is CASSRSGLIQETQYF. The CDR3 region has the DNA TGTGCCAGCAGCCGGAGCGGGCTCATTCAAGAGACCCAGTACTTC.

Turning to this clonotype: At one boundary the junction diverges from the germline segment, which might be a read error. The chain recombines TRBV29-1 with TRBJ2-7, with a weak D call TRBD1 (6 bases). The CDR3 sequence is 15 residues long. In germline, CDR1 is SQVTM, CDR2 ANQGSEA. The CDR3 DNA reads as TGCAGCGTAGAAAACACAGGGAAACACTCCTGCGAGCAGTACTTC. Protein: CSVENTGKHSCEQYF.

The chain employs TRBV5-1 and TRBJ2-5, with D tentatively TRBD1 (5 bases). Trimming removed 4 bases from V and 5 bases from J, with 15 bases in between. This CDR3 has 14 residues. The germline gives CDR1 SGHRS, CDR2 YFSETQ. The CDR3 spells CASSRLGVGETQYF. DNA of the CDR3: TGCGCCAGCAGCCGTCTAGGGGTTGGGGAGACCCAGTACTTC.

Of note for this clonotype: An end of the junction does not agree with germline; a read error may underlie this. V gene TRBV6-6 combines with J gene TRBJ1-5, with D unclear. Germline V CDR1 and CDR2: MNHNY, SVGAGI (reference sequence). The CDR3 is 14 amino acids. The CDR3 DNA sequence: TGTGCCGGCAGTTATGGCAGGTTTAATCAGCCCCAGCATTTT. It is translated as CAGSYGRFNQPQHF.

This clonotype was recorded a few times. The genes are TRBV27 and TRBJ2-7; D not certain. Germline values: CDR1 MNHEY, CDR2 SMNVEV (reference sequence). The CDR3 is 13 residues long. V was clipped by 8 bases and J by 6 bases, with 17 bases between them. DNA of the CDR3: TGTGCCAGCTCAATTCGGCTGGCCAGCGAGCAGTACTTC. Its translation is CASSIRLASEQYF.

A few counts support this clonotype. The chain combines TRBV20-1 with TRBJ2-3; 7 bases line up with TRBD2. Looked up from germline, CDR1 is DFQATT and CDR2 is SNEGSKA (reference sequence). Unmatched junction bases numbered 15, after V lost 2 bases and J lost 7 bases. The CDR3 runs 16 residues. CDR3 in amino acids: CSARSGRETPGNTQYF. The CDR3 coding sequence is TGCAGTGCTAGATCAGGGCGGGAGACACCTGGGAATACGCAGTATTTT.

The V and J genes are TRBV29-1 and TRBJ2-3, with D perhaps matching TRBD1 (6 bases). Trimming removed 7 bases at V and 6 bases at J, with 23 bases between. This CDR3 spans 15 amino acids. Germline V CDR1 and CDR2: SQVTM, ANQGSEA. Here the CDR3 reads CSAPGAGAGVDTQYF. In nucleotides, the CDR3 is TGCAGCGCGCCAGGGGCAGGGGCCGGGGTGGATACGCAGTATTTT.

The chain is built from TRBV6-5 and TRBJ2-1; unclear D gene. The CDR3 has 11 residues. Germline values: CDR1 MNHEY, CDR2 SVGAGI. V was shortened by 8 bases and J by 4 bases, with 6 bases between the two germline ends. CDR3 nucleotides: TGTGCCAGCCCCCCTTACAATGAGCAGTTCTTC. Translating gives CASPPYNEQFF.

The chain has TRBV6-5 and TRBJ2-6; D gene uncertain. Germline loops: CDR1 MNHEY, CDR2 SVGAGI. This CDR3 contains 15 residues. Trimming shortened V by 6 bases and J by 1 base, and 10 bases separated the two germline ends. The CDR3 nucleotides are TGTGCCAGCAGCAAAATGCCTTCTGGGGCCAACGTCCTGACTTTC. As protein: CASSKMPSGANVLTF.

The chain links TRBV6-2 or TRBV6-3 to TRBJ1-5, with unresolved D. Germline values: CDR1 MNHEY, CDR2 SVGEGT. V lost 1 base to trimming and J lost 1 base, with 14 bases between them. The CDR3 is 17 residues long. CDR3 in amino acids: CASSYLAPAGSNQPQHF. In DNA form, the CDR3 reads TGTGCCAGCAGTTACTTGGCACCTGCTGGAAGCAATCAGCCCCAGCATTTT.

This clonotype was seen once. The chain joins TRBV20-1 to TRBJ2-1; 10 positions match TRBD2. The J segment lost 0 bases and the V segment lost 5 bases, leaving 4 bases of the junction unmatched. This CDR3 comprises 15 residues. The germline gives CDR1 DFQATT, CDR2 SNEGSKA (reference sequence). CDR3 region: CSAYSSGSSYNEQFF. CDR3 DNA sequence: TGCAGTGCTTACTCTAGCGGGAGCTCCTACAATGAGCAGTTCTTC.

In its sample, this clonotype was seen a few times. The chain employs TRBV27 and TRBJ2-1; D might be TRBD1 (7 bases). Between the trimmed V and J ends, which lost 5 bases and 10 bases, there was a span of 24 bases. Per germline, CDR1 MNHEY and CDR2 SMNVEV (reference sequence). This CDR3 is built from 16 residues. The CDR3 loop reads CASSLSDYQGVGEQFF. CDR3 in DNA: TGTGCCAGCAGTCTCTCGGACTACCAGGGGGTGGGGGAGCAGTTCTTC.

The chain has TRBV20-1 and TRBJ2-7; D ambiguous. The CDR3 loop spans 12 amino acids. The V end was cut by 3 bases, the J end by 6 bases, with 12 bases between. Looked up from germline, CDR1 is DFQATT and CDR2 is SNEGSKA (reference sequence). This CDR3 is CSASDIPGEQYF. The CDR3 nucleotides are TGCAGTGCTAGTGACATCCCAGGCGAGCAGTACTTC.

This clonotype was seen only once. The chain carries TRBV6-1 and TRBJ2-7; D possibly corresponds to TRBD2 (6 bases). V was clipped by 6 bases and J by 1 base, with 10 bases between them. This CDR3 has 13 residues. Germline CDR1 reads MNHNS; CDR2 reads SASEGT. In nucleotides, the CDR3 is TGTGCCAGCAGAGGCGGGGAGTCCTACGAGCAGTACTTC. Translating it yields CASRGGESYEQYF.

The CDR3 DNA follows: TGCAGCGCCAGGACAGCCTGTACTCCTAACACTGAAGCTTTCTTT. Translating it yields CSARTACTPNTEAFF. J is TRBJ1-1 and V is TRBV29-1, with a weak D call TRBD1 (6 bases). Germline assignment: CDR1 SQVTM and CDR2 ANQGSEA. This CDR3 has 15 residues. V was cut by 7 bases and J by 2 bases, with 20 bases left in between.

This clonotype was counted between two and nine times. The genes are TRBV29-1 and TRBJ2-2; no firm D call. The V end was cut by 6 bases, the J end by 6 bases, with 11 bases between. The germline CDR1 and CDR2 sequences are SQVTM and ANQGSEA. There are 12 residues in the CDR3. The CDR3, as DNA: TGCAGCGTCCGACTTGCGGCCGGGGAGCTGTTTTTT. This codes for CSVRLAAGELFF.

The V gene is TRBV4-2, the J gene TRBJ2-5; 7 bases line up with TRBD1. The CDR3 has 17 residues. The germline V gene encodes CDR1 LGHNA and CDR2 YNFKEQ. The junction had 18 bases not matched to a gene; V was cut back by 0 bases and J by 11 bases. The CDR3: CASSQDMETGIYNEQYF. CDR3 coding DNA: TGTGCCAGCAGCCAAGATATGGAGACAGGGATCTACAATGAGCAGTACTTC.

The table lists this clonotype with a count of one. This sequence joins TRBV7-2 and TRBJ1-2, with 10 bases matching TRBD1. From germline, CDR1 is SGHTA and CDR2 FQGNSA. CDR3 length: 13 residues. Trimming cost V 5 bases and J 11 bases; bases outside gene matches: 8. CDR3 nucleotide sequence: TGTGCCAGCAGCATGGGACAGGGGCGAGTTTACACCTTC. Translation: CASSMGQGRVYTF.

The genes are TRBV12-3 or TRBV12-4 and TRBJ2-7, with TRBD2 identical over 11 bases. TRBJ2-1 explains the end of the DNA better; the J call may be wrong. The CDR3 has 18 residues. CDR3 loop: CASSSGIAGGPISYEQFF. CDR3 bases: TGTGCCAGCAGCTCCGGGATAGCGGGAGGGCCGATCTCCTACGAGCAGTTCTTC.

This clonotype has just one count. The CDR3 ends on some other residue instead of the conserved phenylalanine or tryptophan, so this is likely a read error. No DNA is shown, since the ends of the CDR3 on it are uncertain; the CDR3 is the one TCRdb lists. This rearrangement joins TRBV15 to TRBJ2-5; the table gives TRBD1 as D, unverified against the DNA. Germline assignment: CDR1 LNHNV and CDR2 YYDKDF (reference sequence). The CDR3 has 14 residues if both end residues are counted. The chain's CDR3 is CATSPNHRVYTFGS.

The chain uses TRBV20-1 and TRBJ2-5, with 14 nucleotides matching TRBD2. Germline V gene lookup returns CDR1 DFQATT and CDR2 SNEGSKA (reference sequence). The CDR3 sequence is 15 residues long. The junction had 6 bases not matched to a gene; V was cut back by 6 bases and J by 3 bases. The DNA of the CDR3 is TGCAGTGCAACGACTAGCGGGAGGGGAGAAGAGACCCAGTACTTC. Translated: CSATTSGRGEETQYF.

V and J are TRBV6-5 and TRBJ1-1, with D perhaps matching TRBD1 (5 bases). The ends were cut back, 3 bases at V and 2 bases at J, with 13 bases in the middle. Germline V gene data show CDR1 as MNHEY and CDR2 as SVGAGI. There are 15 residues in the CDR3. The CDR3 DNA reads as TGTGCCAGCAGTTATTCTAGGACAAGCAACACTGAAGCTTTCTTT. As protein: CASSYSRTSNTEAFF.

This rearrangement joins TRBV29-1 to TRBJ2-2; tentatively, D is TRBD1 (6 bases). Trimming stripped 6 bases from V and 4 bases from J, with 12 bases between. Germline-derived CDR1 and CDR2 are SQVTM and ANQGSEA. This CDR3 spans 13 amino acids. The CDR3 here is CSVAQGTTGELFF. CDR3 nucleotides: TGCAGCGTCGCGCAGGGGACCACCGGGGAGCTGTTTTTT.

Notes on this clonotype: A read error may explain this, as a much larger clone is one base away. V is TRBV10-3 and J is TRBJ1-2; a weak D match, TRBD1 (5 bases). The germline V and J ends were trimmed by 7 bases and 6 bases, with 12 bases remaining between them. The CDR3 runs 12 residues. Looked up from germline, CDR1 is ENHRY and CDR2 is SYGVKD. CDR3 loop: CAINQGPNGYTF. CDR3 DNA sequence: TGTGCCATCAACCAGGGTCCCAATGGCTACACCTTC.

This clonotype has only a few counts. CDR3 amino acids: CASSLGTETYEQYF. The CDR3 nucleotides are TGTGCCAGCTCACTCGGGACGGAGACCTACGAGCAGTACTTC. This sequence joins TRBV18 and TRBJ2-7; either TRBD1 or TRBD2 may fit D (5 bases each). Trimming left V 4 bases short and J 2 bases short, with 12 bases between. The CDR3 is 14 residues long. CDR1 is KGHSH and CDR2 is LQKENI in the germline V gene. Drawing the rest from reference TRBV18 and TRBJ2-7, the complete variable domain is NAGVMQNPRHLVRRRGQEARLRCSPMKGHSHVYWYRQLPEEGLKFMVYLQKENIIDESGMPKERFSAEFPKEGPSILRIQQVVRGDSAAYFCASSLGTETYEQYFGPGTRLTVT.

The chain recombines TRBV3-1 with TRBJ2-1; 11 nucleotides match TRBD2. The CDR3 loop spans 16 amino acids. The germline V gene encodes CDR1 LGHDT and CDR2 YNNKEL (reference sequence). Germline trimming cut 4 bases from V and 4 bases from J; bases unmatched to any gene: 6. The CDR3: CASSRIGTSGYNEQFF. CDR3 sequence (DNA): TGTGCCAGCAGCCGTATAGGGACTAGCGGTTACAATGAGCAGTTCTTC.

This clonotype was seen only a few times. The J gene is TRBJ2-7, the V gene TRBV6-5; D may be TRBD2 (5 bases). V gave up 6 bases and J gave up 3 bases, with 9 bases separating them. Germline assignment: CDR1 MNHEY and CDR2 SVGAGI. The CDR3 has 12 residues. This CDR3 reads CASRHRDYEQYF. In DNA, the CDR3 is TGTGCCAGCAGGCACCGGGACTACGAGCAGTACTTC.

This clonotype came up a few times. As DNA, the CDR3 is TGCAGCGTTGAAGATCGAACCCTAGAGCAGTACTTC. Protein: CSVEDRTLEQYF. The chain links TRBV29-1 to TRBJ2-7; D not certain. The CDR3 extends over 12 amino acids. V was trimmed by 0 bases and J by 7 bases, leaving 10 bases between them. CDR1 SQVTM and CDR2 ANQGSEA come from the germline V gene.

This chain connects TRBV24-1 to TRBJ2-7; 7 positions match TRBD2. The V and J ends lost 9 bases and 0 bases, in that order; junction bases with no gene match: 4. Germline V lookup: CDR1 KGHDR, CDR2 SFDVKD. This CDR3 contains 13 residues. Here the CDR3 reads CATSAGSSYEQYF. Written as DNA, the CDR3 is TGTGCCACCTCAGCGGGATCCTCCTACGAGCAGTACTTC.

A few counts support this clonotype. The rearrangement uses TRBV5-4 and TRBJ2-7; 8 nucleotides align to TRBD2. Germline V gives CDR1 SGHNT, CDR2 YYREEE (reference sequence). V dropped 2 bases and J dropped 6; count of bases not matched to a gene: 13. The CDR3 is 16 residues long. This chain's CDR3 is CASSFPLAGGRSEQYF. DNA for the CDR3: TGTGCCAGCAGCTTTCCCCTAGCGGGTGGGAGGAGCGAGCAGTACTTC.